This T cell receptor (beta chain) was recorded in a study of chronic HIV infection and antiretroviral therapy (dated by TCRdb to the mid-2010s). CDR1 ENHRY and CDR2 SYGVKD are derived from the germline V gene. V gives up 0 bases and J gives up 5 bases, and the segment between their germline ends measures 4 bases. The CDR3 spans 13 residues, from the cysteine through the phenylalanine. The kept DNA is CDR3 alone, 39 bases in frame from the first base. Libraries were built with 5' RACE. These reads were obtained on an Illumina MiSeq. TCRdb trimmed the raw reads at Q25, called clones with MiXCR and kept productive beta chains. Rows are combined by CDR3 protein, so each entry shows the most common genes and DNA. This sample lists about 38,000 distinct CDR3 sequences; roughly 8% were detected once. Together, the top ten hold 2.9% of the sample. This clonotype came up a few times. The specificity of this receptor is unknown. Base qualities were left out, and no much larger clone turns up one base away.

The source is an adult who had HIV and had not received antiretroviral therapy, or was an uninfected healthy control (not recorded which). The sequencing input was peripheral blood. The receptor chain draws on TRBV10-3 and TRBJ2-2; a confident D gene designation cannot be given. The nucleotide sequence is TGTGCCATCAGTGAGTCGAGTACCGGGGAGCTGTTTTTT. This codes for CAISESSTGELFF.